This T cell receptor beta chain originates from a study of cytomegalovirus exposure and HLA in healthy donors. The study's findings and limits: Under in vitro conditions, a few CMV-associated chains were confirmed as specific for CMV antigens. Altogether, around 160 TCR beta chains were recorded as cytomegalovirus-associated. Rare TCR sequences dominated, though some public TCRs recurred in many donors.

Assay: immunoSEQ multiplex PCR; the TCRdb copy retains only in-frame clones and omits some. This sample has some 170,000 clones, with roughly 95% found just once. Trimming at V came to 4 bases and at J to 3 bases, leaving 4 bases not matched to a gene. This CDR3 has 17 residues. Germline V CDR1 and CDR2: SGHNT, YYREEE (reference sequence). With respect to this clone: Its antigen is unknown.

The chain employs TRBV5-4 and TRBJ2-2; 15 bases are a match to TRBD2. The sequenced sample was PBMCs. This clonotype was obtained from a woman younger than 35 in good health and CMV-seronegative. Written as DNA, the CDR3 is TGTGCCAGCAGCCAGGGACTAGCGGGGGGTTACACCGGGGAGCTGTTTTTT. Its translation: CASSQGLAGGYTGELFF.